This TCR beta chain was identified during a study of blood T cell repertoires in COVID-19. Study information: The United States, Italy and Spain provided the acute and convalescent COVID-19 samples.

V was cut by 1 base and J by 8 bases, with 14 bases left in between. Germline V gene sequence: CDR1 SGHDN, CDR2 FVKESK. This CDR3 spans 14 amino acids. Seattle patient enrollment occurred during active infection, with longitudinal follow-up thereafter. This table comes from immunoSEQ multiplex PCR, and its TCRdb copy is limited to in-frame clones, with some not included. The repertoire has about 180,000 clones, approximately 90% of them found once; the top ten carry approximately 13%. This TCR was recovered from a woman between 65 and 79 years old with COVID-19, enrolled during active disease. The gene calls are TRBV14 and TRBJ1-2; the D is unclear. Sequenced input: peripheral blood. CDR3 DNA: TGTGCCAGCAGCCAAGTCCCCTACCCCTACGGCTACACCTTC. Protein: CASSQVPYPYGYTF.